This TCR beta chain is from a study of shared T cell receptors in the human thymus. Sequencing used immunoSEQ multiplex PCR; TCRdb keeps in-frame clones, though not all of them. Of just under 550,000 clones in the sample, 75% to 85% were seen once. The CDR3 is 17 residues long. Per the germline V gene, CDR1 is MNHNS and CDR2 is SASEGT. V lost 2 bases to trimming and J lost 5 bases; unmatched junction nucleotides: 13. These sequences were also reported in another study, on human thymus T cells. As that report states: All donors were healthy Finnish infants who were undergoing corrective surgery to treat congenital heart defects. In corrective heart surgery, resections were taken, and these provided the thymus tissue.

The sequence derives from a boy under two years old with a congenital heart defect. The chain is built from TRBV6-1 and TRBJ2-7, with 9 positions matching TRBD1. Sequencing input: thymocytes. For the CDR3, the DNA is TGTGCCAGCAGTGAAATCCCCCCAGGGACAGGGTGGGACGAGCAGTACTTC. Its translation is CASSEIPPGTGWDEQYF.